This is a list of T cell receptor beta chains from one sample in a study of cytomegalovirus exposure and HLA in healthy donors. This table comes from immunoSEQ multiplex PCR, and its TCRdb copy is limited to in-frame clones, with some not included. The data show just under 250,000 clones, about four fifths seen once. Sequenced input: PBMCs. The receptors were gathered from a woman aged 35 to 49 in good health and CMV-seropositive. Both conserved end residues are part of each CDR3. D genes are given only for firm matches. Clone sizes are given selectively: once, few, many, or a class where the clone is expanded.

TRBV5-1	TRBJ1-1	TRBD1	15	NA	TGCGCCAGCAGGGCGGGCGACAGGGGGAACACTGAAGCTTTCTTT	CASRAGDRGNTEAFF
TRBV7-9	TRBJ1-5	NA	12	NA	TGTTCCAGCCGCCGTTCGGGGCAGCCCCAGCATTTT	CSSRRSGQPQHF
TRBV9	TRBJ2-2	NA	15	NA	TGTGCCAGCAGCGGATTGACAGGACCCACCGGGGAGCTGTTTTTT	CASSGLTGPTGELFF
TRBV19	TRBJ1-5	NA	15	NA	TGTGCCAGTAGTACCACAGGGCCCAAGAATCAGCCCCAGCATTTT	CASSTTGPKNQPQHF
TRBV9	TRBJ2-7	NA	15	once	TGTGCCAGCAGCTCCCGGACAGAACCTACCTACGAGCAGTACTTC	CASSSRTEPTYEQYF
TRBV7-2	TRBJ1-3	TRBD1	14	NA	TGTGCCAGCAGCTTACAGGGGGCTGGAAACACCATATATTTT	CASSLQGAGNTIYF
TRBV10-1	TRBJ2-7	NA	15	NA	TGCGCCAGCTCTCGACTAGTAGGAGACTACATAGAGCAGTACTTC	CASSRLVGDYIEQYF
TRBV2	TRBJ1-6	TRBD1	16	NA	TGTGCCAGCAAACTGGACAGGGTTTCCTATAATTCACCCCTCCACTTT	CASKLDRVSYNSPLHF
TRBV2	TRBJ1-2	NA	13	NA	TGTGCCAGCAGCATAGATCCCGAACGAGGCTACACCTTC	CASSIDPERGYTF
TRBV10-1	TRBJ2-1	TRBD2	15	NA	TGCGCCAGCAGTGCCGGGACTAGCGGGATCAATGAGCAGTTCTTC	CASSAGTSGINEQFF
TRBV6-5	TRBJ2-5	TRBD1	14	NA	TGTGCCAGCAGTTTTCCCAACAGGGGGGAGACCCAGTACTTC	CASSFPNRGETQYF
TRBV5-1	TRBJ2-7	TRBD2	14	NA	TGCGCCAGCCGACTAGCGGGGGGGATCTACGAGCAGTACTTC	CASRLAGGIYEQYF
TRBV18	TRBJ2-5	TRBD2	19	NA	TGTGCCAGCTCACCAAGGACTAGCGGGGGGCACACCCCGAAGGGGACCCAGTACTTC	CASSPRTSGGHTPKGTQYF
TRBV7-9	TRBJ2-1	TRBD1	14	NA	TGTGCCAGCAGCCTAGACAGGGCTGAGGATGAGCAGTTCTTC	CASSLDRAEDEQFF
TRBV11-3	TRBJ2-1	NA	15	NA	TGTGCCAGCAGCTTGATCCGACTAGACTACAATGAGCAGTTCTTC	CASSLIRLDYNEQFF
TRBV25-1	TRBJ1-1	NA	18	NA	TGTGCCAGCAGTGAATTTACTTCCACGAGGACGGGGGGAACTGAAGCTTTCTTT	CASSEFTSTRTGGTEAFF
TRBV7-2	TRBJ1-2	NA	12	NA	TGTGCCAGCAGCCCGGACACTTATGGCTACACCTTC	CASSPDTYGYTF
TRBV29-1	TRBJ2-7	TRBD2	12	NA	TGCAGCGTTGAACTTGGGGGGGGCGAGCAGTACTTC	CSVELGGGEQYF
TRBV4-1	TRBJ2-7	TRBD2	14	NA	TGCGCCAGCAGCCCAGGACTAGCGGGGGGGTACGAGGACTTC	CASSPGLAGGYEDF
TRBV30	TRBJ1-2	NA	13	NA	TGTGCCTGGAGTGAAGACAGTTTCTATGGCTACACCTTC	CAWSEDSFYGYTF
TRBV30	TRBJ1-2	NA	13	NA	TGTGCCTGGACTAGCGGGGGGGGCTATGGCTACACCTTC	CAWTSGGGYGYTF
TRBV20-1	TRBJ1-1	NA	11	once	TGCAGTGCAGCGGACGTCGCTGAAGCTTTCTTT	CSAADVAEAFF
TRBV6-1	TRBJ2-5	TRBD2	15	NA	TGTGCCAGCCGTTCCGACACTAGCGGGAGAAGGGAGCAGTACTTC	CASRSDTSGRREQYF
TRBV7-3	TRBJ1-1	NA	15	NA	TGTGCCAGCAGCTTACGAGGCCCCATGAACACTGAAGCTTTCTTT	CASSLRGPMNTEAFF
TRBV7-2	TRBJ1-6	NA	16	NA	TGTGCCAGCAGCCGAAGAGAGAGCTCCTATAATTCACCCCTCCACTTT	CASSRRESSYNSPLHF
TRBV7-9	TRBJ2-7	TRBD2	14	NA	TGTTCCAGCAGCCCGCGGACTAGTATCCACGAGCAGTACTTC	CSSSPRTSIHEQYF
TRBV18	TRBJ2-5	NA	12	few	TGTGCCAGCTCACCACGGGGCGAGACCCAGTACTTC	CASSPRGETQYF
TRBV9	TRBJ2-2	TRBD1	15	NA	TGTGCCAGCAGCGCGTACAGGGGGAACACCGGGGAGCTGTTTTTT	CASSAYRGNTGELFF
TRBV7-2	TRBJ1-1	TRBD1	14	NA	TGTGCCAGCAGCTCCGGACAGGCGCGGACTGAAGCTTTCTTT	CASSSGQARTEAFF
TRBV28	TRBJ1-5	NA	15	NA	TGTGCCAGCAGCCTCCCCTCGGGGAGCAATCAGCCCCAGCATTTT	CASSLPSGSNQPQHF
TRBV19	TRBJ2-2	TRBD2	18	once	TGTGCCAGTAGTGTGGGGACTAGCGGGAGTTTTGGAACCGGGGAGCTGTTTTTT	CASSVGTSGSFGTGELFF
TRBV11-3	TRBJ2-3	TRBD2	16	NA	TGTACCAGCAGTCGCCGACTAGCGGGAGGGGAAGATACGCAGTATTTT	CTSSRRLAGGEDTQYF
TRBV11-1	TRBJ2-1	TRBD2	15	NA	TGTGCCAGCAGTCGACTAGCGGGGGGAGGGAATGAGCAGTTCTTC	CASSRLAGGGNEQFF
TRBV4-1	TRBJ1-6	TRBD1	12	NA	TGCGCCAGCAGCCAGACAGGGAGTCCCCTCCACTTT	CASSQTGSPLHF
TRBV4-1	TRBJ1-1	NA	19	NA	TGCGCCAGCAGCCAAGAGGGTACCAGGGGCTTTTACATGAACACTGAAGCTTTCTTT	CASSQEGTRGFYMNTEAFF
TRBV4-3	TRBJ2-7	TRBD1	15	NA	TGCGCCAGCAGCCAAAAAGACAGGGAAGGGTACGAGCAGTACTTC	CASSQKDREGYEQYF
TRBV7-3	TRBJ1-2	NA	11	NA	TGTGCCAGCTCTGCCGGCTATGGCTACACCTTC	CASSAGYGYTF
TRBV11-3	TRBJ1-2	NA	12	NA	TGTGCCAGCGTCGGAGGGGAGGAGGGCTACACCTTC	CASVGGEEGYTF
TRBV11-3	TRBJ1-2	TRBD1	14	NA	TGTGCCAGCAGCTCGGGACAGGGGAACTATGGCTACACCTTC	CASSSGQGNYGYTF
TRBV7-8	TRBJ2-3	NA	15	NA	TGTGCCAGCAGCTCCAGACAGCAACCCACAGATACGCAGTATTTT	CASSSRQQPTDTQYF
TRBV12-5	TRBJ2-7	TRBD1	15	NA	TGTGCTAGTGGTTTGCCGCTGACAGGGGCCTTCGAGCAGTACTTC	CASGLPLTGAFEQYF
TRBV11-3	TRBJ2-7	TRBD1	15	NA	TGTGCCAGCAGCTCCACGACAGGGGCGACTGTCGAGCAGTACTTC	CASSSTTGATVEQYF
TRBV4-1	TRBJ2-1	NA	14	NA	TGCGCCAGCAGCCGCCCGGCCCTAGGTAATGAGCAGTTCTTC	CASSRPALGNEQFF
TRBV30	TRBJ2-3	NA	14	NA	TGTGCCTGGCATCGGCGGGGCCTCACAGATACGCAGTATTTT	CAWHRRGLTDTQYF
TRBV6-5	TRBJ2-3	TRBD2	15	NA	TGTGCCAGCAGCCCTAGGACTAGCGGCACAGATACGCAGTATTTT	CASSPRTSGTDTQYF
TRBV6-6	TRBJ2-3	TRBD2	13	few	TGTGCCAGCATGAAGCGGGGGGTAGATACGCAGTATTTT	CASMKRGVDTQYF
TRBV14	TRBJ2-3	NA	13	NA	TGTGCCAGCAGCCAGGAAGACTTTAGTGCGCAGTATTTT	CASSQEDFSAQYF
TRBV6-4	TRBJ1-1	TRBD1	15	NA	TGTGCCAGCAGGGCTGACAGCGGCGGACAGGGTGAAGCTTTCTTT	CASRADSGGQGEAFF
TRBV12-5	TRBJ2-1	NA	14	NA	TGTGCTAGTGGTTTGGGTAGGAGGGCCGATGAGCAGTTCTTC	CASGLGRRADEQFF
TRBV4-1	TRBJ2-7	NA	18	NA	TGCGCCAGCAGCCAAGAAGGTCGGCCTTACAGGGACCCCTACGAGCAGTACTTC	CASSQEGRPYRDPYEQYF